Each of the 13 T cell receptor beta chains below was sequenced from the same sample in a study of blood T cells in healthy people across ages. The second PCR ran about 6 to 12 cycles with a sample-barcoded 5' primer and J-beta primers. One entry per CDR3 protein results from TCRdb running MiXCR on the 5' RACE reads. The repertoire holds hundreds of thousands of distinct CDR3 sequences, with approximately 44% as singletons. Sequencing input: blood. The receptors shown here come from a man aged 55 to 70 in good health.

The rearrangement uses TRBV6-6 and TRBJ2-1; 11 bases are a match to TRBD2. The end of the DNA fits TRBJ2-7 better, so the J call may be wrong. Germline CDR1 is MNHNY and CDR2 is SVGAGI (reference sequence). The CDR3 length is 15 residues. Here the CDR3 reads CASSGTSGEYNEQYF. The CDR3 region has the DNA TGTGCCAGCAGTGGGACTAGCGGTGAATACAATGAGCAGTACTTC.

This clonotype came up a few times. The rearrangement links TRBV27 to TRBJ2-7; D is ambiguous. This CDR3 has 14 amino acids. Germline CDR1 is MNHEY and CDR2 is SMNVEV (reference sequence). The V end lost 2 bases, the J end lost 1 base, and 9 bases lay between the germline ends. The CDR3 is CASSLGEWSYEQYF. The CDR3 coding sequence is TGTGCCAGCAGTTTAGGAGAATGGTCCTACGAGCAGTACTTC.

The chain recombines TRBV6-2 or TRBV6-3 with TRBJ2-5; TRBD1 is a possible D gene (6 bases). The end of the DNA fits TRBJ2-1 better, so the J call may be wrong. The V gene's germline CDR1 is MNHEY and CDR2 SVGEGT. The CDR3 has 16 amino acids. The CDR3 DNA follows: TGTGCCAGCAGTTACTCGAGGTTTCGGGGACAAGAGACCCAGTTCTTC. Its protein product is CASSYSRFRGQETQFF.

This clonotype was observed a handful of times. This rearrangement joins TRBV7-6 to TRBJ2-5; D possibly corresponds to TRBD2 (6 bases). The germline V gene has CDR1 SGHVS and CDR2 FNYEAQ. With 5 bases removed from V and 4 bases from J, the gap between germline ends came to 14 bases. This CDR3 has 14 residues. CDR3 DNA: TGTGCCAGCAGCGCGGGGCTCGGCCGAGAGACCCAGTACTTC. Translated: CASSAGLGRETQYF.

This clonotype was seen more than once but under ten times. This chain joins TRBV4-1 and TRBJ1-2, with D maybe TRBD1 (6 bases). Between the trimmed V and J ends, which lost 1 base and 8 bases, there was a span of 17 bases. Germline CDR1 and CDR2: MGHRA and YSYEKL. The CDR3 is 15 residues long. Here the CDR3 DNA reads TGCGCCAGCAGCCAAGCTGTAGCACAGGGCCGGGGCTACACCTTC. This encodes CASSQAVAQGRGYTF.

The chain couples TRBV9 to TRBJ2-1; D possibly corresponds to TRBD2 (5 bases). This CDR3 spans 15 amino acids. Trimming shortened V by 3 bases and J by 2 bases, and 12 bases separated the two germline ends. The germline CDR1 and CDR2 sequences are SGDLS and YYNGEE. The CDR3 DNA reads TGTGCCAGCAGCGACGAGGGTTTAACCTACAATGAGCAGTTCTTC. Its protein product is CASSDEGLTYNEQFF.

This clonotype has only one observation. The chain links TRBV6-5 to TRBJ1-5; 9 bases are a match to TRBD1. The CDR3 has 13 residues. Germline V gene data show CDR1 as MNHEY and CDR2 as SVGAGI. V gave up 5 bases and J gave up 6 bases; unmatched junction bases: 2. The CDR3 sequence: CASSDRGVQPQHF. The DNA of the CDR3 is TGTGCCAGCAGTGACAGGGGGGTTCAGCCCCAGCATTTT.

The rearrangement links TRBV10-3 to TRBJ1-1; D is unresolved. This CDR3 contains 13 residues. Trimming removed 2 bases at V and 5 bases at J, with 9 bases between. Per the germline V gene, CDR1 is ENHRY and CDR2 is SYGVKD. As DNA, the CDR3 is TGTGCCATCAGTGAGAGGGCGAAAACTGAAGCTTTCTTT. Amino acids: CAISERAKTEAFF.

This clonotype was seen only a few times. In DNA, the CDR3 is TGTGCCAGCAGCCAGGACAGCCATCCCGACTACGAGCAGTACTTC. As protein: CASSQDSHPDYEQYF. This sequence joins TRBV6-2 or TRBV6-3 and TRBJ2-7; tentatively, D is TRBD1 (6 bases). Germline V gene lookup returns CDR1 MNHEY and CDR2 SVGEGT. V gave up 6 bases and J gave up 3 bases, with 18 bases separating them. CDR3 size: 15 residues.

The chain employs TRBV5-1 and TRBJ2-3; no reliable D call. Trimming took 5 bases from V and 5 from J, leaving 9 bases between them. Looked up from germline, CDR1 is SGHRS and CDR2 is YFSETQ. This CDR3 spans 12 amino acids. CDR3 DNA sequence: TGCGCCAGCAGTCGCCTGGAAGATACGCAGTATTTT. Protein: CASSRLEDTQYF.

This rearrangement joins TRBV2 to TRBJ1-4, with D unclear. Germline assignment: CDR1 SNHLY and CDR2 FYNNEI. The CDR3 extends over 11 amino acids. V lost 7 bases and J 11 bases, leaving 11 bases between the germline ends. CDR3 bases: TGTGCCAGCACCAGTCTCGGGAAACTGTTTTTT. Amino acids: CASTSLGKLFF.

The V gene is TRBV6-6, the J gene TRBJ2-5; 7 bases agree with TRBD1. Germline trimming cut 6 bases from V and 11 bases from J; bases unmatched to any gene: 18. The CDR3 spans 15 residues. CDR1 is MNHNY and CDR2 is SVGAGI in the germline V gene (reference sequence). The CDR3 region is CASSPLGSQGQQQYF. CDR3 DNA sequence: TGTGCCAGCAGCCCACTGGGTTCTCAGGGACAGCAGCAGTACTTC.

This rearrangement joins TRBV15 to TRBJ1-1; 7 bases align to TRBD1. This CDR3 is built from 16 residues. Germline V gene lookup returns CDR1 LNHNV and CDR2 YYDKDF (reference sequence). With 1 base clipped from V and 5 bases from J, the junction kept 10 bases outside the gene matches. The CDR3 reads CATSRGGGGGRTEAFF. The DNA of the CDR3 is TGTGCCACCAGCAGAGGAGGGGGCGGAGGAAGGACTGAAGCTTTCTTT.